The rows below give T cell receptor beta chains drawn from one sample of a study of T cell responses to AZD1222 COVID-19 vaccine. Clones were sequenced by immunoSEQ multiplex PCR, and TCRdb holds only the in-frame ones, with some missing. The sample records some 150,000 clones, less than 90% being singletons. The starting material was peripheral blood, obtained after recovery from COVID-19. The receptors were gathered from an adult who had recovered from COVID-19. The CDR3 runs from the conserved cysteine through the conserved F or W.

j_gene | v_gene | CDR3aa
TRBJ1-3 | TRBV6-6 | CASSYSRSGNTIYF
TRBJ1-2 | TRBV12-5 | CASGLRAGAMGGYTF
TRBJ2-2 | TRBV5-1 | CASSLDWVGNTGELFF
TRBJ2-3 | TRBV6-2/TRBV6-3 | CASSQDGTSGTDTQYF
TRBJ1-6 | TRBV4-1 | CASSQGTVNSPLHF
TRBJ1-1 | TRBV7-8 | CASSLYRKNTEAFF
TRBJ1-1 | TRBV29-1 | CSVEAHGGAFF
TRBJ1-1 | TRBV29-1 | CSVEGQGATEAFF
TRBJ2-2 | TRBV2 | CASSGTSLGELFF
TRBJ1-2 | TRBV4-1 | CASSQGGQGVYGYTF
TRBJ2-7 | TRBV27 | CASSLGQGRTYEQYF
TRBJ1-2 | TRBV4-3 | CASSQGRGRLRYGYTF
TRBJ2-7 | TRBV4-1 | CASSQATFGTDEQYF
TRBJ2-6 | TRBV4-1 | CASSLLPGGTGANVLTF
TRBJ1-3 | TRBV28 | CASSPTGKGNTIYF
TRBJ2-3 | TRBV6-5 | CASGQGFTDTQYF
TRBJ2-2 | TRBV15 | CATSRDRAGRGELFF
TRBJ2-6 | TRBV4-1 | CASSRSRDRVSGANVLTF
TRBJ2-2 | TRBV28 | CASSRGGRELFF
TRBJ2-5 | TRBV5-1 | CASSQGTGKETQYF
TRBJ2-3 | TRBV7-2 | CASSPWTSGTDTQYF
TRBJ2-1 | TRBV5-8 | CASSLAGGPNNEQFF
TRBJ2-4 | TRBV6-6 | CASTGGAKNIQYF
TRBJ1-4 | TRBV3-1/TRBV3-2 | CASSQGVKGGLFF
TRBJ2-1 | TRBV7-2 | CASSSPGHQGEQFF
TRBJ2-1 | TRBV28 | CASSFNFNEQFF